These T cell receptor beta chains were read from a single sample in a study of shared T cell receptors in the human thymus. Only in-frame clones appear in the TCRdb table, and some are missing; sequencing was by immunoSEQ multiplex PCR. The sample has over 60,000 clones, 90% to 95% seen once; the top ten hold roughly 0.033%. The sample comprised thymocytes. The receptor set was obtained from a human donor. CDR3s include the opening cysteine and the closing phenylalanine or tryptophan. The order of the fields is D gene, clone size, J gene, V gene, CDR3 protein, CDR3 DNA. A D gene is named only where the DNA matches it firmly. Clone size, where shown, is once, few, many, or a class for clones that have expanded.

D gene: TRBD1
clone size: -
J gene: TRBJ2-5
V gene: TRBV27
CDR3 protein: CASSLSMTGEAQETQYF
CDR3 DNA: TGTGCCAGCAGTTTATCCATGACAGGGGAGGCCCAAGAGACCCAGTACTTC

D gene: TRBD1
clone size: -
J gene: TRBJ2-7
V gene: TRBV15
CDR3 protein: CATSREGPSGTGAYEQYF
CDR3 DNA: TGTGCCACCAGCAGAGAGGGGCCGTCCGGGACAGGGGCCTACGAGCAGTACTTC

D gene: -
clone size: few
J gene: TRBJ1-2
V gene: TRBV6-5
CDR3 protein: CASSETAYGYTF
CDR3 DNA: TGTGCCAGCAGCGAAACCGCCTATGGCTACACCTTC

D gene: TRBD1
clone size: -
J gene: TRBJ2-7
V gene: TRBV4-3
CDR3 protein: CASSNDRVGEQYF
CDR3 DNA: TGCGCCAGCTCAAATGACAGGGTGGGGGAGCAGTACTTC

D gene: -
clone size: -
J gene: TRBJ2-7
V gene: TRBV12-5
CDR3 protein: CASGLVAKPYEQYF
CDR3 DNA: TGTGCTAGTGGTTTGGTTGCCAAACCCTACGAGCAGTACTTC

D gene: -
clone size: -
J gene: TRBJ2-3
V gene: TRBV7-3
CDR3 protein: CASSLSRGQLTDTQYF
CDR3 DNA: TGTGCCAGCAGCTTATCCCGAGGACAGCTCACAGATACGCAGTATTTT

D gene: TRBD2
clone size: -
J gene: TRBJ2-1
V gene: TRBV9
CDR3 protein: CASSVAPGGSKGQFF
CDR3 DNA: TGTGCCAGCAGCGTAGCCCCCGGGGGGTCTAAGGGGCAGTTCTTC

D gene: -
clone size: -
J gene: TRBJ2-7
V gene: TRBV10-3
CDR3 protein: CATGGYGKTGSEPYEQYF
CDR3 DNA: TGTGCCACCGGGGGCTATGGTAAGACAGGGTCAGAACCCTACGAGCAGTACTTC

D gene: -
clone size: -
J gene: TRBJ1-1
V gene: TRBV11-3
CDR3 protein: CASSLQESTEAFF
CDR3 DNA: TGTGCCAGCAGCTTACAGGAGAGTACTGAAGCTTTCTTT

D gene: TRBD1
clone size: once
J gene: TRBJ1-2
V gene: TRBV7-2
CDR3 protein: CASSTRTGDGYTF
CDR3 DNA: TGTGCCAGCAGCACCCGGACAGGGGATGGCTACACCTTC

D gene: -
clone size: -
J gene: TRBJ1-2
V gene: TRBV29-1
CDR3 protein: CRVGQLNYGYTF
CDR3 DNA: TGCAGGGTAGGACAGCTTAACTATGGCTACACCTTC

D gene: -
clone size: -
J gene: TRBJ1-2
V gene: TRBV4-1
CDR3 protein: CASSQTRVKGNYGYTF
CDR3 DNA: TGCGCCAGCAGCCAAACAAGGGTTAAGGGGAACTATGGCTACACCTTC

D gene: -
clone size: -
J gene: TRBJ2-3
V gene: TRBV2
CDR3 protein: CASSPQWQACTDTQYF
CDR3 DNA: TGTGCCAGCAGTCCACAGTGGCAGGCCTGCACAGATACGCAGTATTTT

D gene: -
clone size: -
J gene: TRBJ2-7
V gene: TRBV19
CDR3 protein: CASSAHSRRQFIYEQYF
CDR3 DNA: TGTGCCAGTAGTGCCCACTCCCGGAGACAGTTTATCTACGAGCAGTACTTC

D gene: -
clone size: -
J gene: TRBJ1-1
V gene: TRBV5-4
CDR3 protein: CASSLEVAQGRPMNTEAFF
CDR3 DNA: TGTGCCAGCAGCTTGGAGGTTGCACAGGGAAGGCCGATGAACACTGAAGCTTTCTTT

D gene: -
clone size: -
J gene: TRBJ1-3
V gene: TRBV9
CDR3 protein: CASSPGGLLIGNTIYF
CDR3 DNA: TGTGCCAGCTCTCCGGGGGGCCTTCTTATTGGAAACACCATATATTTT

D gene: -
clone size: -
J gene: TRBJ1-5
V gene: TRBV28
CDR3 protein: CASSLQLVDQPQHF
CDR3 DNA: TGTGCCAGCAGTTTACAGTTGGTTGATCAGCCCCAGCATTTT

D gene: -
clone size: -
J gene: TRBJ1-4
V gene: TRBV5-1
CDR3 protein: CASSLATGLNEKLFF
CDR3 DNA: TGCGCCAGCAGCTTGGCCACAGGGTTAAATGAAAAACTGTTTTTT

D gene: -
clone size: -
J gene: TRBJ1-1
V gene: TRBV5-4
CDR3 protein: CASSLRNTEAFF
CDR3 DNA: TGTGCCAGCAGCTTGAGGAACACTGAAGCTTTCTTT

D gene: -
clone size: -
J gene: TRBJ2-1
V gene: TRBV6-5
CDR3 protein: CASSYMPSGHYNEQFF
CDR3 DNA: TGTGCCAGCAGTTACATGCCGAGCGGACACTACAATGAGCAGTTCTTC

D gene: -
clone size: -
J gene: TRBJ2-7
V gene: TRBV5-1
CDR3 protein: CASSPGFDSYEQYF
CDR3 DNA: TGCGCCAGCAGCCCAGGGTTCGACTCCTACGAGCAGTACTTC

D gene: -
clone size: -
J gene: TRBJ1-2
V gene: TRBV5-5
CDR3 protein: CASSLRAGVMDYGYTF
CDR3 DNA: TGTGCCAGCAGCTTGCGGGCAGGGGTAATGGACTATGGCTACACCTTC

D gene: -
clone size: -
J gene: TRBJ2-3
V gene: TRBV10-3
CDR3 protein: CAIGGSIVDTQYF
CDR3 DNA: TGTGCCATCGGAGGGAGTATAGTAGATACGCAGTATTTT

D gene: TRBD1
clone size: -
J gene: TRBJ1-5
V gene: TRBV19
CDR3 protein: CASSNGDRAGGQPQHF
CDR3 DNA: TGTGCCAGTAGTAATGGAGACAGGGCGGGAGGTCAGCCCCAGCATTTT

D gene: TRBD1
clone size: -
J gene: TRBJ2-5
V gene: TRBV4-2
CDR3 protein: CASSHLDRGKRGETQYF
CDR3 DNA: TGTGCCAGCAGCCACCTAGACAGGGGGAAGAGGGGAGAGACCCAGTACTTC

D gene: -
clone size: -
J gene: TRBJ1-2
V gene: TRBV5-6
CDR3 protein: CASSLAKTGKGGGYTF
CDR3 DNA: TGTGCCAGCAGCTTGGCCAAGACAGGAAAGGGTGGCGGCTACACCTTC

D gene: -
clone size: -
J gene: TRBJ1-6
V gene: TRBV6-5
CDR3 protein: CASSYPNSPLHF
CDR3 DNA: TGTGCCAGCAGTTACCCCAATTCACCCCTCCACTTT

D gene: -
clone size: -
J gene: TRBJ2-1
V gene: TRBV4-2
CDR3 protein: CASSLTDEQFF
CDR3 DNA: TGTGCCAGCAGCCTCACGGATGAGCAGTTCTTC

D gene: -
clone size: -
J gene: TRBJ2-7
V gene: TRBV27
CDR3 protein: CASSFPPRFYEQYF
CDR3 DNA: TGTGCCAGCAGTTTCCCACCTCGATTCTACGAGCAGTACTTC

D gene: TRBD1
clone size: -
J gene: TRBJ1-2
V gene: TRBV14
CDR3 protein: CASSQSDRESLANYGYTF
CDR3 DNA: TGTGCCAGCAGCCAATCCGACAGGGAAAGTCTAGCTAACTATGGCTACACCTTC

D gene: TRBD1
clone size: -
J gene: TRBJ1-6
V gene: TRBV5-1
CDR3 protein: CASKTGGNNSPLHF
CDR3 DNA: TGCGCCAGTAAGACAGGGGGAAATAATTCACCCCTCCACTTT

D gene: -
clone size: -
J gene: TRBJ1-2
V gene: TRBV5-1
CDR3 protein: CASSLSSTHGYTF
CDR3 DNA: TGCGCCAGCAGCTTGTCCTCAACCCATGGCTACACCTTC

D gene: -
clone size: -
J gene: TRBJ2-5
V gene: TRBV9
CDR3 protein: CASSLRGVGAGETQYF
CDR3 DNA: TGTGCCAGCAGCCTCCGAGGTGTAGGGGCCGGGGAGACCCAGTACTTC

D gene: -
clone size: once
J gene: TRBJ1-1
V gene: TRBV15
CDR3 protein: CATSRKGGTEAFF
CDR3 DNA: TGTGCCACCAGCAGAAAGGGGGGAACTGAAGCTTTCTTT

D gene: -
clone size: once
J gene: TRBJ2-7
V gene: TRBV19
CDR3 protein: CASSLRAAGAYEQYF
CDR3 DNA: TGTGCCAGTAGTCTCCGGGCGGCTGGGGCCTACGAGCAGTACTTC

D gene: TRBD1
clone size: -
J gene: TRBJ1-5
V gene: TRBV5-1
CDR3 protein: CASSPGTGSSNQPQHF
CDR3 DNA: TGCGCCAGCAGCCCCGGGACAGGGAGTAGCAATCAGCCCCAGCATTTT

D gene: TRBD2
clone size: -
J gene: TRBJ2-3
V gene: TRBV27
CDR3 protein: CASSSRTPGGGVTDTQYF
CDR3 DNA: TGTGCCAGCAGTTCCCGGACGCCCGGGGGGGGTGTCACAGATACGCAGTATTTT

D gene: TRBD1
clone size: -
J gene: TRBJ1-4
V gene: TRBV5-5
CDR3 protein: CASSQRQGTMKLFF
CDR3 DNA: TGTGCCAGCAGCCAACGACAGGGGACTATGAAACTGTTTTTT

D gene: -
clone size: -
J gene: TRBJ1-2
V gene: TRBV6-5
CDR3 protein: CASSYSGLGGYTF
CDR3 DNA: TGTGCCAGCAGTTACTCGGGGTTAGGCGGCTACACCTTC

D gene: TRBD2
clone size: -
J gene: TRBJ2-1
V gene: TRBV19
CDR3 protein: CASSIGGSSGGAGNEQFF
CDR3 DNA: TGTGCCAGTAGTATAGGGGGCAGTAGCGGGGGGGCGGGTAATGAGCAGTTCTTC

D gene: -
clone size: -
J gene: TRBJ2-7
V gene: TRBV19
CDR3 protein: CASSKQGRNYEQYF
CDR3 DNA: TGTGCCAGTAGTAAACAGGGGAGGAACTACGAGCAGTACTTC

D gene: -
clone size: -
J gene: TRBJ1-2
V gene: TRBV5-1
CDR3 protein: CASSGRPEFRTSAYIYGYTF
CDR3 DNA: TGCGCCAGCAGCGGGAGGCCGGAGTTCAGGACCTCGGCCTATATATATGGCTACACCTTC

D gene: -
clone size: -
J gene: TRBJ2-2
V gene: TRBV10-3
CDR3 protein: CAIMKGQNTNTGELFF
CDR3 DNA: TGTGCCATCATGAAAGGACAGAATACGAACACCGGGGAGCTGTTTTTT

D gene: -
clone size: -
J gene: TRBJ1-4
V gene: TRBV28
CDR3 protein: CASLSSQGRLGKLFF
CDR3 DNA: TGTGCCAGCCTTTCTTCCCAGGGGCGGTTAGGAAAACTGTTTTTT

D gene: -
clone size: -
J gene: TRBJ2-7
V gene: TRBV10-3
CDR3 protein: CAIRVNRDGSYEQYF
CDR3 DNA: TGTGCCATCAGAGTCAACCGGGACGGCTCCTACGAGCAGTACTTC

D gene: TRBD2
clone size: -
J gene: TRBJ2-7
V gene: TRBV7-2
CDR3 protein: CASSWTSGGTRSQYF
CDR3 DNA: TGTGCCAGCAGCTGGACTAGCGGGGGGACCAGGTCGCAGTACTTC

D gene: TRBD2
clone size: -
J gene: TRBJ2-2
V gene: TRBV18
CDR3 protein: CASSPGGAGVLNTGELFF
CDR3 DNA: TGTGCCAGCTCCCCCGGGGGAGCGGGGGTCCTTAACACCGGGGAGCTGTTTTTT

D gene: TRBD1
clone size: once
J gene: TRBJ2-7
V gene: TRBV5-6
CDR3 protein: CASSTPEKTGWRTYEQYF
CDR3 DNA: TGTGCCAGCAGCACACCCGAGAAGACAGGGTGGCGCACCTACGAGCAGTACTTC

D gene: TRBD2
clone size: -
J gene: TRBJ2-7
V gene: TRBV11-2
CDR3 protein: CASSLGKTSGVYEQYF
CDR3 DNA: TGTGCCAGCAGCTTAGGAAAGACTAGCGGGGTATACGAGCAGTACTTC

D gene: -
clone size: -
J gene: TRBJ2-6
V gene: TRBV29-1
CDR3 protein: CSVDGGSGANVLTF
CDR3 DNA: TGCAGCGTTGATGGAGGCTCTGGGGCCAACGTCCTGACTTTC

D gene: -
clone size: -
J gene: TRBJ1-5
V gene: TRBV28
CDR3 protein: CASSRIPDSRNQPQHF
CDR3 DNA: TGTGCCAGCAGTCGAATTCCGGACAGCCGAAATCAGCCCCAGCATTTT

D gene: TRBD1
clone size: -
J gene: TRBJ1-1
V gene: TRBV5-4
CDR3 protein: CASENQGERANNEAFF
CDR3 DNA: TGTGCCAGCGAGAATCAGGGGGAGAGGGCTAATAATGAAGCTTTCTTT

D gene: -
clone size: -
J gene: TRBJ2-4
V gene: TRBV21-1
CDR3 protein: CASSKGLAGGPEQVAKNIQYF
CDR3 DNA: TGTGCCAGCAGCAAGGGATTAGCGGGCGGACCGGAACAGGTAGCCAAAAACATTCAGTACTTC

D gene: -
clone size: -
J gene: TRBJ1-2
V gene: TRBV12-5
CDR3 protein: CASGLFINGGYTF
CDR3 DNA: TGTGCTAGTGGTTTGTTTATAAATGGGGGATACACCTTC

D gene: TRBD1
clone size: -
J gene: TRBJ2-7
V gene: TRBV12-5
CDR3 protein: CASGLFRTGRSYEQYF
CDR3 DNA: TGTGCTAGTGGTTTGTTCAGGACAGGCCGGTCCTACGAGCAGTACTTC